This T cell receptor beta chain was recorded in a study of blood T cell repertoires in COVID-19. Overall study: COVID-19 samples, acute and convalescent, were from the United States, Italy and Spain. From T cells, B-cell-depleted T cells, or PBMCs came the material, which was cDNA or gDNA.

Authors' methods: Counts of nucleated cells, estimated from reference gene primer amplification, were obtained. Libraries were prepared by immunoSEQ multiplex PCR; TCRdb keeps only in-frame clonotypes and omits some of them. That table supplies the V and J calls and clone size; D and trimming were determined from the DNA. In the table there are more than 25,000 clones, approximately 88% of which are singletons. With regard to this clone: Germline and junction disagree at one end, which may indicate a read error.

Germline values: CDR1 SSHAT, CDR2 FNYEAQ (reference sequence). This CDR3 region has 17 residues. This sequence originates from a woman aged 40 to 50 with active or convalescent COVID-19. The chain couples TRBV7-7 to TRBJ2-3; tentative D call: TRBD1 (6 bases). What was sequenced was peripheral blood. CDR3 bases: TGTGCTAGCAGCCCCGAGGTTCCGGGACACATCACAGATACGCAGTATTTT. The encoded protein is CASSPEVPGHITDTQYF.